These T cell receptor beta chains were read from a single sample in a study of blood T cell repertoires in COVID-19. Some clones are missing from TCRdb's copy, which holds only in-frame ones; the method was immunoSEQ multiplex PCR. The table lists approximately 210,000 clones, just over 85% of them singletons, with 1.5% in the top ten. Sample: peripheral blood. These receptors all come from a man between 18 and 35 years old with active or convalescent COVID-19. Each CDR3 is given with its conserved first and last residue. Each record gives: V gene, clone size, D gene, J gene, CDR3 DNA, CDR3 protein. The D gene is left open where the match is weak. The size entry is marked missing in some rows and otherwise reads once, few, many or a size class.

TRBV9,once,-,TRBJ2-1,TGTGCCAGCAGCGTAGAGGGCAGGGGATCCTACAATGAGCAGTTCTTC,CASSVEGRGSYNEQFF
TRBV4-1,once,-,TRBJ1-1,TGCGCCAGCAGCCAAGATATATCCAAGCTGAACACTGAAGCTTTCTTT,CASSQDISKLNTEAFF
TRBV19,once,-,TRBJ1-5,TGTGCCAGTAGTATAGCGGGGGTCCGGAATCAGCCCCAGCATTTT,CASSIAGVRNQPQHF
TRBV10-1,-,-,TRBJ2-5,TGCGCCAGCAGTGAGGCTGGGCTTGAAGAGACCCAGTACTTC,CASSEAGLEETQYF
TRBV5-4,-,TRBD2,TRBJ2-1,TGTGCCAGCAGCTCCGCCGGGACTAGCGGCCCCAATGAGCAGTTCTTC,CASSSAGTSGPNEQFF
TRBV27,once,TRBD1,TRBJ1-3,TGTGCCAGCAGTCCACTCGGACAGGGGATTGGAAACACCATATATTTT,CASSPLGQGIGNTIYF
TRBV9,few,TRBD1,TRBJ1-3,TGTGCCAGCAGCGTAGGGGGGGACAGGGCTGGAAACACCATATATTTT,CASSVGGDRAGNTIYF
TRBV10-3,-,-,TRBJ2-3,TGTGCCATCAGTGACGGGCAGCGGAACCCAGATACGCAGTATTTT,CAISDGQRNPDTQYF
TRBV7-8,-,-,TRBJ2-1,TGTGCCAGCAGCTTAGTGTTGTTCGGTGGAGCGGTATACAATGAGCAGTTCTTC,CASSLVLFGGAVYNEQFF
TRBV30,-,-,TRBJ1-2,TGTGCCTACGACCTGAGGGGGTATGGCTACACCTTC,CAYDLRGYGYTF
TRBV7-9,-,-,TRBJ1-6,TGTGCCAGCAGCCCTGTTGAGAATTCACCCCTCCACTTT,CASSPVENSPLHF
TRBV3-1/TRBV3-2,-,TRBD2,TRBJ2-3,TGTGCCAGCAGCCAAGGCCCAGCGGGGAGGACAGATACGCAGTATTTT,CASSQGPAGRTDTQYF
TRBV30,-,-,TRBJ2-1,TGTGCCTGGAGTGCGATGGTCGGTGAGCAGTTCTTC,CAWSAMVGEQFF
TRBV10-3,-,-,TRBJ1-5,TGTGCCATCAGTGAGTCGGGGGGGAGGGGGCCCCAGCATTTT,CAISESGGRGPQHF
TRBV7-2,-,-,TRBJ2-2,TGTGCCAGCAGCCCCACAGGGATCGCCGGGGAGCTGTTTTTT,CASSPTGIAGELFF
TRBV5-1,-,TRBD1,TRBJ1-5,TGCGCCAGCAGCCCGGGGGACAGGCCCTCGGAGCCCCAGCATTTT,CASSPGDRPSEPQHF
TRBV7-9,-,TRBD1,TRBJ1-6,TGTGCCAGCACCCCGCTTGGGACAGATAATTCACCCCTCCACTTT,CASTPLGTDNSPLHF
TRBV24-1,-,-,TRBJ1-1,TGTGCCACCAGAACCGGGACAATGGGCACTGAAGCTTTCTTT,CATRTGTMGTEAFF
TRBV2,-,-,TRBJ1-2,TGTGCCAGCAGTGAAGCACCCAGGCTCCAACTGGGCTACACCTTC,CASSEAPRLQLGYTF
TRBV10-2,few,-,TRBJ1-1,TGCGCCAGCACCCAGTCGCTCGCCAGGGAAGCTTTCTTT,CASTQSLAREAFF
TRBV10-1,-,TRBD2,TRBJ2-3,TGCGCCAGCAGCAGGACTAGCGGGAATACGCAGTATTTT,CASSRTSGNTQYF
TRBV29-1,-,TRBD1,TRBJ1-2,TGCAGCGCCAATAACAGGGGCGCTAACTATGGCTACACCTTC,CSANNRGANYGYTF
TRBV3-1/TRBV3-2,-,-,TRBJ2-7,TGTGCCAGCAGCCAAGCTCTTCCTGCGGGCTACGAGCAGTACTTC,CASSQALPAGYEQYF
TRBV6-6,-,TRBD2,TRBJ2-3,TGTGCCAGCAGTCGAGGGACTAGCGGGAGTCCAGATACGCAGTATTTT,CASSRGTSGSPDTQYF
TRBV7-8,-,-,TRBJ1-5,TGTGCCAGCAGCTTAAGGGACAATAGCAATCAGCCCCAGCATTTT,CASSLRDNSNQPQHF
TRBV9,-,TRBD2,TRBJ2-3,TGTGCCAGCAGCACCGGACTAGCGGGCACAGATACGCAGTATTTT,CASSTGLAGTDTQYF
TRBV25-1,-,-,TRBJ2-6,TGTGCCAGCGAGAACATCAGGGTTCCTGGGGCCAACGTCCTGACTTTC,CASENIRVPGANVLTF
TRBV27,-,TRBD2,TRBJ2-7,TGTGCCAGCAGTCCCCAGGGACTAGCGGGAGTACGAGAGCAGTACTTC,CASSPQGLAGVREQYF
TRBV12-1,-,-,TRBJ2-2,TGTGCCAGCAGCGACCCGACAGGGAAGGGGGAGCTGTTTTTT,CASSDPTGKGELFF
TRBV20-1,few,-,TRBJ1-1,TGCAGTGCTAGTGGTGTCGGCAGGGACACTGAAGCTTTCTTT,CSASGVGRDTEAFF
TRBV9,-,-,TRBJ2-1,TGTGCCAGCAGTCTAAGCCCGGAACCCCGGGGCAATGAGCAGTTCTTC,CASSLSPEPRGNEQFF
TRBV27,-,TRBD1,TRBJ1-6,TGTGCCAGCAGTTTATTTTCGGCAGGGGGTAATTCACCCCTCCACTTT,CASSLFSAGGNSPLHF
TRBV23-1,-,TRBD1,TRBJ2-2,TGCGCCAGCAGAAGAAGGACAGGGGATTGTCCCGGGGAGCTGTTTTTT,CASRRRTGDCPGELFF
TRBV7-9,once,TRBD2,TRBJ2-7,TGTGCCAGCAGCTTAGGACTAGCGGGCCCTGATAAGTACTTC,CASSLGLAGPDKYF
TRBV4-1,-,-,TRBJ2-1,TGCGCCAGCAGCGACGGGGGTCTAGCTTTCGATGAGCAGTTCTTC,CASSDGGLAFDEQFF
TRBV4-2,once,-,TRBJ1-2,TGTGCCAGCAGCCAAGATCAGAACAGAGACTATGGCTACACCTTC,CASSQDQNRDYGYTF
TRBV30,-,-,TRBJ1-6,TGTGCCTGGAGGGCCAGGGGAGATTCACCCCTCCACTTT,CAWRARGDSPLHF
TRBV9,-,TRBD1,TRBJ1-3,TGTGCCAGCAGCGACACCCCGCGGGGACAGGGGTATGGAAACACCATATATTTT,CASSDTPRGQGYGNTIYF
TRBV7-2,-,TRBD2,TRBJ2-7,TGTGCCAGCAGCTTAGTCCCTAGCGGGATCTACGAGCAGTACTTC,CASSLVPSGIYEQYF
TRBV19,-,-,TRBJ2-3,TGTGCCAGTAGTCTTCAAGAAGGGAGGACGCCGGGAACAGATACGCAGTATTTT,CASSLQEGRTPGTDTQYF
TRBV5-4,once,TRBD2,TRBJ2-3,TGTGCCAGCAGCTTGTTAGGCGGGGGGATCACAGATACGCAGTATTTT,CASSLLGGGITDTQYF
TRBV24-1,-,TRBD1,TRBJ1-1,TGTGCCACCAGTGATCGACACCGGACAGGGCGGACTGAAGCTTTCTTT,CATSDRHRTGRTEAFF
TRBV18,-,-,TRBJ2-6,TGTGCCAGCTCACCAGAGACGGGGAACAGTGGGGCCAACGTCCTGACTTTC,CASSPETGNSGANVLTF
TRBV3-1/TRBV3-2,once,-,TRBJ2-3,TGTGCCAGCAGCCAATATTCAGGGTTTAATACCCCCACAGATACGCAGTATTTT,CASSQYSGFNTPTDTQYF
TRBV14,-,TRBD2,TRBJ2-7,TGTGCCAGCAGCCCATTAGCGGGAGTTGGGTCCTACGAGCAGTACTTC,CASSPLAGVGSYEQYF
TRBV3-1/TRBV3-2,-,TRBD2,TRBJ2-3,TGTGCCAGCAGCCAATTTACGGGAGGGACAGATACGCAGTATTTT,CASSQFTGGTDTQYF
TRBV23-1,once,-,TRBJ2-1,TGCGCCAGCAGTCACGGGCAGGGGTTCTACAATGAGCAGTTCTTC,CASSHGQGFYNEQFF